The sequence of this T cell receptor beta chain was determined in a study of shared clonotypes between healthy human individuals. Study as a whole: Per donor, CD8 memory used one plate, CD8 naive used two, CD4 memory used three and CD4 naive used three.

Original handling: Filtering was not the same, since immunoSEQ gave junction-only sequences without quality scores. Method: immunoSEQ multiplex PCR; TCRdb's copy keeps in-frame clones and lacks some. That table gives V, J and clone size, and the DNA gave D and trimming. The sample consists of about 680,000 clones, around 90% of them appearing once. Naive CD8 populations comprised CD45RO-negative cells positively selected for CCR7, excluding terminally differentiated effector memory CD45RA+ cells. Trimming took off 5 bases at V and 2 bases at J, with 16 bases between the two ends. CDR3 length equals 16 residues. Germline V gene lookup returns CDR1 SGHVS and CDR2 FQNEAQ.

The receptor's source is a young man in good health. The sequenced sample was naive CD8+ T cells sorted from blood. The V and J genes are TRBV7-8 and TRBJ1-3, with D uncertain. The CDR3 DNA reads as TGTGCCAGCAGCCCACCTTTTTCGGGTGCTGGAAACACCATATATTTT. Amino acid sequence: CASSPPFSGAGNTIYF.